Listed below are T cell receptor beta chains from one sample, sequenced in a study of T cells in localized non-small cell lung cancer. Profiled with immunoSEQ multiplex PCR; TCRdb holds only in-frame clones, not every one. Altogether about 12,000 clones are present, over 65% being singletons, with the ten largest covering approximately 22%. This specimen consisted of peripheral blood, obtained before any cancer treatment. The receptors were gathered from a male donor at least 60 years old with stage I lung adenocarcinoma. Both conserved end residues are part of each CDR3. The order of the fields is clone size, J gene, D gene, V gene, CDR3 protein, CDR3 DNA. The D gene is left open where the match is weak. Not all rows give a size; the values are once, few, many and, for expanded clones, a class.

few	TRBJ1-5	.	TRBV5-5	CASSGGGSSQPQHF	TGTGCCAGCAGCGGTGGGGGGTCTTCTCAGCCCCAGCATTTT
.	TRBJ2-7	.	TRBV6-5	CASRQPGSLNEQYF	TGTGCCAGCAGGCAGCCCGGGTCTCTTAACGAGCAGTACTTC
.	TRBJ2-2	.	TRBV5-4	CASSLDRGELFF	TGTGCCAGCAGCTTGGATAGGGGGGAGCTGTTTTTT
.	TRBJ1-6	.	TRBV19	CASAPSAGRAPLHF	TGTGCCAGTGCCCCTTCGGCGGGGAGGGCACCCCTCCACTTT
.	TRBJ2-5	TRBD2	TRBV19	CASSIEMNGLAGKTQYF	TGTGCCAGTAGTATAGAAATGAACGGACTAGCTGGAAAGACCCAGTACTTC
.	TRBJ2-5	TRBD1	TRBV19	CASTIQGLETQYF	TGTGCCAGTACGATACAGGGGTTGGAGACCCAGTACTTC
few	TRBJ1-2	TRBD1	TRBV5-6	CASSHWDRLYGYTF	TGTGCCAGCAGTCATTGGGACAGGCTCTATGGCTACACCTTC
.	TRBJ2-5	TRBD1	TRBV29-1	CSVDRTGTQETQYF	TGCAGCGTTGATCGGACAGGGACCCAAGAGACCCAGTACTTC
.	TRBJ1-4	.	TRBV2	CASRQGSTNEKLFF	TGTGCCAGCAGACAGGGCTCAACTAATGAAAAACTGTTTTTT
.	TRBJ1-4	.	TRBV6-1	CASSGGSGTVNEKLFF	TGTGCCAGCAGTGGGGGTTCCGGGACGGTTAATGAAAAACTGTTTTTT
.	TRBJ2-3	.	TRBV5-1	CASSRTQPDTQYF	TGCGCCAGCAGCCGGACCCAGCCAGATACGCAGTATTTT
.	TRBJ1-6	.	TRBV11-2	CASSLAAQAYNSPLHF	TGTGCCAGCAGCTTAGCGGCTCAGGCATATAATTCACCCCTCCACTTT
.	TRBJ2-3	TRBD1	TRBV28	CASSSKGPGQGLTDTQYF	TGTGCCAGCAGTTCCAAAGGGCCGGGACAGGGACTCACAGATACGCAGTATTTT
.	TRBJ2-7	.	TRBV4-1	CASSQGTGSEQYF	TGCGCCAGCAGCCAGGGAACAGGGTCCGAGCAGTACTTC
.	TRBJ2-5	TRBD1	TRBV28	CASIPGQGASQETQYF	TGTGCCAGCATCCCCGGACAGGGGGCAAGTCAAGAGACCCAGTACTTC
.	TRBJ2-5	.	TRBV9	CASSVIMGGETQYF	TGTGCCAGCAGCGTAATAATGGGGGGAGAGACCCAGTACTTC
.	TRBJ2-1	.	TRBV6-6	CASRSDSPYNEQFF	TGTGCCAGCAGATCTGACAGTCCATACAATGAGCAGTTCTTC
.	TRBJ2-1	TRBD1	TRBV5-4	CASSLGQGASYNEQFF	TGTGCCAGCAGCTTGGGACAGGGGGCGTCCTACAATGAGCAGTTCTTC
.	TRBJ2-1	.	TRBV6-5	CASSYSLLSYNEQFF	TGTGCCAGCAGTTACTCGTTACTCTCCTACAATGAGCAGTTCTTC
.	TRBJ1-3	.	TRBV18	CASSPSIPGDASGNTIYF	TGTGCCAGCTCACCGTCGATCCCAGGGGATGCGTCGGGAAACACCATATATTTT
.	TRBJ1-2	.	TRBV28	CASSLGTLGNYGYTF	TGTGCCAGCAGTTTAGGGACGCTCGGTAACTATGGCTACACCTTC
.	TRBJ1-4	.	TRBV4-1	CASSQDRVYEKLFF	TGCGCCAGCAGCCAAGACAGAGTGTATGAAAAACTGTTTTTT
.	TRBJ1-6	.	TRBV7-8	CASSLGAGINNSPLHF	TGTGCCAGCAGCTTAGGTGCAGGGATTAATAATTCACCCCTCCACTTT
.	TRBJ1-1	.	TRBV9	CASSVGDKSAEAFF	TGTGCCAGCAGCGTAGGGGACAAGTCCGCTGAAGCTTTCTTT